This T cell receptor beta chain was retrieved from a study of blood T cell repertoires in COVID-19. Overall study: Donors in the United States, Italy and Spain gave samples during acute or convalescent COVID-19. Nucleic acid was either cDNA or gDNA, and it came from T cells, B-cell-depleted T cells, or PBMCs.

Source study methods: Reference gene primer amplification yielded estimated nucleated cell counts. Produced via immunoSEQ multiplex PCR; TCRdb's table is partial and in-frame only. V, J and clone size are those of that table, while D and trimming were read from the DNA. The data hold more than 75,000 clones, with 84% observed a single time. The CDR3 sequence is 16 residues long. The germline V gene encodes CDR1 SGHKS and CDR2 YYEKEE (reference sequence). The junction had 4 bases not matched to a gene; V was cut back by 1 base and J by 2 bases. The sample was peripheral blood. The chain employs TRBV5-5 and TRBJ2-3; 10 nucleotides agree with TRBD2. This TCR was recovered from a human donor in a cohort sampled during active COVID-19. CDR3 in DNA: TGTGCCAGCAGCTTGAGACTAGCGGGCCCCACAGATACGCAGTATTTT. This sequence encodes CASSLRLAGPTDTQYF.